The rows below give T cell receptor beta chains drawn from one sample of a study of OX40 agonist ivuxolimab in advanced cancers. Method: immunoSEQ multiplex PCR; TCRdb's copy keeps in-frame clones and lacks some. The data contain approximately 45,000 clones, 90% to 95% of them singletons. The sample here was CD4+ or CD8+ T cells sorted from blood, taken in a trial of the OX40 agonist ivuxolimab. These receptors came from an adult with an advanced solid tumor such as melanoma, head and neck, liver or kidney cancer. Each CDR3 is given with its conserved first and last residue. D genes are given only for firm matches. Where a row states a size, it is once, few, many or the class of an expanded clone; other rows omit it.

CDR3 DNA: TGTGCCAGCAGTTTGACAGCCTATAGCAATCAGCCCCAGCATTTT
CDR3 protein: CASSLTAYSNQPQHF
J gene: TRBJ1-5
clone size: once
V gene: TRBV27
D gene: -

CDR3 DNA: TGTGCCAGCAGCTCCGGGGAGAAGCTGTTTTTT
CDR3 protein: CASSSGEKLFF
J gene: TRBJ2-2
clone size: -
V gene: TRBV7-9
D gene: -

CDR3 DNA: TGTGCCAGCAGCCCTCGGGACAGGAGCTACGAGCAGTACTTC
CDR3 protein: CASSPRDRSYEQYF
J gene: TRBJ2-7
clone size: -
V gene: TRBV7-9
D gene: TRBD1

CDR3 DNA: TGTGCCAGCACTTCCGGGACTAGCAGCTTCAATGAGCAGTTCTTC
CDR3 protein: CASTSGTSSFNEQFF
J gene: TRBJ2-1
clone size: -
V gene: TRBV27
D gene: TRBD2

CDR3 DNA: TGTGCCAGCAGGATGGGGTCCGGGGCCGGGGAGCTGTTTTTT
CDR3 protein: CASRMGSGAGELFF
J gene: TRBJ2-2
clone size: -
V gene: TRBV6-4
D gene: -

CDR3 DNA: TGTGCCAGCAGCTCGAGCGGGCCGGGTAATGAGCAGTTCTTC
CDR3 protein: CASSSSGPGNEQFF
J gene: TRBJ2-1
clone size: -
V gene: TRBV7-9
D gene: -

CDR3 DNA: TGTGCCAGCAGTTTGGCGGGCCTACCGAGCACAGATACGCAGTATTTT
CDR3 protein: CASSLAGLPSTDTQYF
J gene: TRBJ2-3
clone size: -
V gene: TRBV27
D gene: -

CDR3 DNA: TGTGCCAGCAGCCCCTCAAGCTACAATGAGCAGTTCTTC
CDR3 protein: CASSPSSYNEQFF
J gene: TRBJ2-1
clone size: once
V gene: TRBV11-3
D gene: -

CDR3 DNA: TGTGCCAGCAGCTTATTCGACAGGGCCCAGAACACTGAAGCTTTCTTT
CDR3 protein: CASSLFDRAQNTEAFF
J gene: TRBJ1-1
clone size: -
V gene: TRBV7-3
D gene: TRBD1

CDR3 DNA: TGTGCCAGCAGTTTAGGGGGGACTAGAGATACGCAGTATTTT
CDR3 protein: CASSLGGTRDTQYF
J gene: TRBJ2-3
clone size: -
V gene: TRBV27
D gene: TRBD2

CDR3 DNA: TGTGCCAGCGGGACTTACGAGCAGTACTTC
CDR3 protein: CASGTYEQYF
J gene: TRBJ2-7
clone size: once
V gene: TRBV7-2
D gene: -

CDR3 DNA: TGTGCCAGTAGTAACGGGGCCAGCTCTGGAAACACCATATATTTT
CDR3 protein: CASSNGASSGNTIYF
J gene: TRBJ1-3
clone size: few
V gene: TRBV19
D gene: -

CDR3 DNA: TGTGCCAGCAGTGGCCCAGGGGGCGCAGGGGTAGCGGGAGGGCCGGCCTACGAGCAGTACTTC
CDR3 protein: CASSGPGGAGVAGGPAYEQYF
J gene: TRBJ2-7
clone size: -
V gene: TRBV2
D gene: TRBD2

CDR3 DNA: TGTGCCTGGAATACGGGTTACTCCTACAATGAGCAGTTCTTC
CDR3 protein: CAWNTGYSYNEQFF
J gene: TRBJ2-1
clone size: -
V gene: TRBV30
D gene: -

CDR3 DNA: TGTGCCAGCAGCTTAGCACAGGGAAAGGCCGGGGAGCTGTTTTTT
CDR3 protein: CASSLAQGKAGELFF
J gene: TRBJ2-2
clone size: -
V gene: TRBV7-9
D gene: -

CDR3 DNA: TGTGCCATCCTGGGTGGGGGGCTCTATGGCTACACCTTC
CDR3 protein: CAILGGGLYGYTF
J gene: TRBJ1-2
clone size: -
V gene: TRBV28
D gene: -

CDR3 DNA: TGTGCCAGCAGCTTAGTACGGGCCAGCAAGGATGAGCAGTTCTTC
CDR3 protein: CASSLVRASKDEQFF
J gene: TRBJ2-1
clone size: -
V gene: TRBV7-8
D gene: -

CDR3 DNA: TGTGCCAGCAGCGTAGGGGGACTCTCCCCGAAATACGAGCAGTACTTC
CDR3 protein: CASSVGGLSPKYEQYF
J gene: TRBJ2-7
clone size: -
V gene: TRBV9
D gene: -

CDR3 DNA: TGTGCCACAGCTGAAGGGAGCTCCTATAATTCACCCCTCCACTTT
CDR3 protein: CATAEGSSYNSPLHF
J gene: TRBJ1-6
clone size: -
V gene: TRBV27
D gene: -

CDR3 DNA: TGTGCCAGCAGTTCCGGGACAGGGGTCACCTACGAGCAGTACTTC
CDR3 protein: CASSSGTGVTYEQYF
J gene: TRBJ2-7
clone size: once
V gene: TRBV28
D gene: TRBD1

CDR3 DNA: TGTGCCAGCAGCGACAGCTACGAGCAGTACTTC
CDR3 protein: CASSDSYEQYF
J gene: TRBJ2-7
clone size: -
V gene: TRBV14
D gene: -

CDR3 DNA: TGCGCCAGCAGCCAAGGGGGAGCGGGAGGCGGTAATGAGCAGTTCTTC
CDR3 protein: CASSQGGAGGGNEQFF
J gene: TRBJ2-1
clone size: medium-sized
V gene: TRBV4-3
D gene: TRBD2

CDR3 DNA: TGTGCCAGCAGTTCCGGGACGAGTGGGGCCAACGTCCTGACTTTC
CDR3 protein: CASSSGTSGANVLTF
J gene: TRBJ2-6
clone size: -
V gene: TRBV27
D gene: -

CDR3 DNA: TGTGCCAGCAGTCCCACTAGCGGGAGTAGGGATGAGCAGTTCTTC
CDR3 protein: CASSPTSGSRDEQFF
J gene: TRBJ2-1
clone size: -
V gene: TRBV4-2
D gene: TRBD2

CDR3 DNA: TGCGCCAGCAGCCAAGCGCTAGCGGGACAGGGCGAGCAGTACTTC
CDR3 protein: CASSQALAGQGEQYF
J gene: TRBJ2-7
clone size: medium-sized
V gene: TRBV4-1
D gene: -

CDR3 DNA: TGTGCCAGCAGCGAAGACCTGGGTCCCCAGCATTTT
CDR3 protein: CASSEDLGPQHF
J gene: TRBJ1-5
clone size: -
V gene: TRBV5-5
D gene: -

CDR3 DNA: TGTGCCAGCAAGAAGACTGAAGCTTTCTTT
CDR3 protein: CASKKTEAFF
J gene: TRBJ1-1
clone size: once
V gene: TRBV2
D gene: -

CDR3 DNA: TGTGCCAGCAGCTTTCGATTCGGGGAAAACACTGAAGCTTTCTTT
CDR3 protein: CASSFRFGENTEAFF
J gene: TRBJ1-1
clone size: -
V gene: TRBV7-9
D gene: -

CDR3 DNA: TGCGCCAGCAGCCAGGGGACTAGCGGGAACAATGAGCAGTTCTTC
CDR3 protein: CASSQGTSGNNEQFF
J gene: TRBJ2-1
clone size: -
V gene: TRBV4-3
D gene: TRBD2

CDR3 DNA: TGTGCCAGCAGCGTAGGTAAAAGTAGCGGAGAAGGGTACGAGCAGTACTTC
CDR3 protein: CASSVGKSSGEGYEQYF
J gene: TRBJ2-7
clone size: -
V gene: TRBV9
D gene: -

CDR3 DNA: TGTGCCACCAGCCACATGGGCAGGTATATTGAAGCTTTCTTT
CDR3 protein: CATSHMGRYIEAFF
J gene: TRBJ1-1
clone size: -
V gene: TRBV15
D gene: -

CDR3 DNA: TGTGCCAGTAGTATAGGGGTCGGGGCAGAGCAGTTCTTC
CDR3 protein: CASSIGVGAEQFF
J gene: TRBJ2-1
clone size: -
V gene: TRBV19
D gene: -

CDR3 DNA: TGTGCCAGCAGTGACAGATTCCTCTCCTACGAGCAGTACTTC
CDR3 protein: CASSDRFLSYEQYF
J gene: TRBJ2-7
clone size: -
V gene: TRBV25-1
D gene: -

CDR3 DNA: TGTGCCAGCAGCTTTGGGAGCGGGAGTAGCGTAAATGAGCAGTTCTTC
CDR3 protein: CASSFGSGSSVNEQFF
J gene: TRBJ2-1
clone size: few
V gene: TRBV7-8
D gene: TRBD2

CDR3 DNA: TGTGCCAGCAGCGAATTGGCGGGGAGCTCCTACAATGAGCAGTTCTTC
CDR3 protein: CASSELAGSSYNEQFF
J gene: TRBJ2-1
clone size: -
V gene: TRBV7-9
D gene: -

CDR3 DNA: TGTGCCAGCAGCTCCTCTAGGTCAGGGGCCTATGGCTACACCTTC
CDR3 protein: CASSSSRSGAYGYTF
J gene: TRBJ1-2
clone size: -
V gene: TRBV7-9
D gene: -

CDR3 DNA: TGCGCCAGCAGCTTGTGGGGTCTGGGAGAGACCCAGTACTTC
CDR3 protein: CASSLWGLGETQYF
J gene: TRBJ2-5
clone size: -
V gene: TRBV5-1
D gene: -

CDR3 DNA: TGTGCCAGCAGCCAAGATCCATCTACGTACTCCTACGAGCAGTACTTC
CDR3 protein: CASSQDPSTYSYEQYF
J gene: TRBJ2-7
clone size: -
V gene: TRBV14
D gene: -

CDR3 DNA: TGTGCCAGTAAGCCTAGCGGGATTGCGGAGACCCAGTACTTC
CDR3 protein: CASKPSGIAETQYF
J gene: TRBJ2-5
clone size: -
V gene: TRBV19
D gene: TRBD2

CDR3 DNA: TGTGCCAGCAGCGTGGGGAGTGACTCCTACGAGCAGTACTTC
CDR3 protein: CASSVGSDSYEQYF
J gene: TRBJ2-7
clone size: -
V gene: TRBV9
D gene: -

CDR3 DNA: TGCGCCAGCAGTATCGGGGGACAGGGGACCCTTCGGTACGAGCAGTACTTC
CDR3 protein: CASSIGGQGTLRYEQYF
J gene: TRBJ2-7
clone size: -
V gene: TRBV10-1
D gene: TRBD1

CDR3 DNA: TGTGCCAGCAGCGTTTTTATGGGAGGGCCGTCGGACCAAGAGACCCAGTACTTC
CDR3 protein: CASSVFMGGPSDQETQYF
J gene: TRBJ2-5
clone size: -
V gene: TRBV13
D gene: TRBD2

CDR3 DNA: TGTGCCAGCAGTGCGGAGGGGAGCTCCTACGAGCAGTACTTC
CDR3 protein: CASSAEGSSYEQYF
J gene: TRBJ2-7
clone size: -
V gene: TRBV6-1
D gene: -

CDR3 DNA: TGCGCCAGCAGCTCGCGGGGGACTGAAGCTTTCTTT
CDR3 protein: CASSSRGTEAFF
J gene: TRBJ1-1
clone size: few
V gene: TRBV4-1
D gene: -

CDR3 DNA: TGTGCCAGCAGCTTAGACAGGACCTACGAGCAGTACTTC
CDR3 protein: CASSLDRTYEQYF
J gene: TRBJ2-7
clone size: once
V gene: TRBV7-9
D gene: -

CDR3 DNA: TGTGCCAGCAGCCTAGGGGGTCTAGCGGAAAACACCGGGGAGCTGTTTTTT
CDR3 protein: CASSLGGLAENTGELFF
J gene: TRBJ2-2
clone size: -
V gene: TRBV5-4
D gene: -

CDR3 DNA: TGTGCCAGCAGTTTAGGACAGGTCTACGAGCAGTACTTC
CDR3 protein: CASSLGQVYEQYF
J gene: TRBJ2-7
clone size: -
V gene: TRBV27
D gene: TRBD1

CDR3 DNA: TGTGCCAGCAGTTTATCCTGGGGGGTTCACGGCTACACCTTC
CDR3 protein: CASSLSWGVHGYTF
J gene: TRBJ1-2
clone size: -
V gene: TRBV28
D gene: -

CDR3 DNA: TGTGCCAGCAGCTTAGAGGGGCTACGTCTCAATGAGCAGTTCTTC
CDR3 protein: CASSLEGLRLNEQFF
J gene: TRBJ2-1
clone size: once
V gene: TRBV7-2
D gene: -

CDR3 DNA: TGTGCCAGCAGTTTATTTGGGGCGGGGGGTCGGTGGGACTTCTATGGCTACACCTTC
CDR3 protein: CASSLFGAGGRWDFYGYTF
J gene: TRBJ1-2
clone size: -
V gene: TRBV27
D gene: -

CDR3 DNA: TGTGCCTGCCCCCTAGCGGTAAACACCGGGGAGCTGTTTTTT
CDR3 protein: CACPLAVNTGELFF
J gene: TRBJ2-2
clone size: -
V gene: TRBV9
D gene: TRBD2

CDR3 DNA: TGTGCCAGCAGCTTGAAGAGCGGGAATCTCGAGCAGTACTTC
CDR3 protein: CASSLKSGNLEQYF
J gene: TRBJ2-7
clone size: -
V gene: TRBV5-6
D gene: TRBD2

CDR3 DNA: TGTGCCAGCAGTTCCGGGATCCTCGGAAACCAAAAGTACTTC
CDR3 protein: CASSSGILGNQKYF
J gene: TRBJ2-7
clone size: -
V gene: TRBV6-5
D gene: -

CDR3 DNA: TGTGCAAGTCGCGGCGGGAGGTCGGGCACAGATACGCAGTATTTT
CDR3 protein: CASRGGRSGTDTQYF
J gene: TRBJ2-3
clone size: -
V gene: TRBV12-2
D gene: -

CDR3 DNA: TGTGCCAGCGGACAGGGGGTAACCAACTATGGCTACACCTTC
CDR3 protein: CASGQGVTNYGYTF
J gene: TRBJ1-2
clone size: -
V gene: TRBV27
D gene: TRBD1